This T cell receptor beta chain was observed in a study of shared clonotypes between healthy human individuals. Notes on the study in general: Naive subsets typically showed greater estimated richness than memory subsets. Represented diversity (both genetic and exposure-history) was limited by the small number of donors.

A word on this clone: Its matching antigen is unknown.

The data were produced by immunoSEQ multiplex PCR, yet TCRdb's version contains in-frame clones alone and is incomplete. The sample yields about 680,000 clones, around two thirds seen once. The junction had 15 bases not matched to a gene; V was cut back by 7 bases and J by 4 bases. Germline values: CDR1 SEHNR, CDR2 FQNEAQ (reference sequence). The length of the CDR3 is 17 residues. A CD45RA-negative memory subset and a CD45RA+ naive subset were separated from the CD4+ cells. Sample: memory CD4+ T cells sorted from blood. Subset meaning: CD45RA-negative fraction. The V call is TRBV7-9, the J call TRBJ2-3; TRBD2 agrees at 9 bases. The TCR sequence derives from a woman in her 30s in good health. The chain's CDR3 is CASIGLAGRGVADTQYF. DNA of the CDR3: TGTGCCAGCATCGGGCTAGCGGGAAGGGGAGTGGCAGATACGCAGTATTTT. Together with reference TRBV7-9 and TRBJ2-3, the CDR3 gives the full variable domain: DTGVSQNPRHKITKRGQNVTFRCDPISEHNRLYWYRQTLGQGPEFLTYFQNEAQLEKSRLLSDRFSAERPKGSFSTLEIQRTEQGDSAMYLCASIGLAGRGVADTQYFGPGTRLTVL.